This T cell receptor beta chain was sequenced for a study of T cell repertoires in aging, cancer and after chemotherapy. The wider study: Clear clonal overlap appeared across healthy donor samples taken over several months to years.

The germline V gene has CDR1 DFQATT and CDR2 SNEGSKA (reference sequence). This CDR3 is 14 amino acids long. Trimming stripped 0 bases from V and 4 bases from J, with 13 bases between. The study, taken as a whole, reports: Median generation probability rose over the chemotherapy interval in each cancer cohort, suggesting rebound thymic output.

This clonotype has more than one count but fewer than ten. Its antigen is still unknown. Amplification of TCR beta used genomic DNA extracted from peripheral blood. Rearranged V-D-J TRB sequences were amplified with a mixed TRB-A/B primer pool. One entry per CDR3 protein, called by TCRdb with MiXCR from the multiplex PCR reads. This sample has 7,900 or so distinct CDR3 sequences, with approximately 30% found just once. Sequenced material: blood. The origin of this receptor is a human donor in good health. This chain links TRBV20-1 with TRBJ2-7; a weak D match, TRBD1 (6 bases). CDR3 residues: CSARDWDKQYEQYF. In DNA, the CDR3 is TGCAGTGCTAGAGATTGGGACAAACAATACGAGCAGTACTTC.